These 32 T cell receptor beta chains were sequenced from one sample in a study of blood T cells in healthy people across ages. Primers used in a second PCR of about 6 to 12 cycles were a sample-barcoded 5' primer and a J-beta primer mix. Each CDR3 protein is one row after TCRdb ran MiXCR on the 5' RACE reads. Among 1.5 million to 2 million distinct CDR3 sequences listed, around half were seen once. The specimen was blood. These receptors were obtained from a woman between 40 and 50 years old in good health.

The chain is built from TRBV4-2 and TRBJ2-3, with 7 nucleotides matching TRBD1. Germline V gene sequence: CDR1 LGHNA, CDR2 YNFKEQ. This CDR3 has 22 amino acids. The J segment lost 2 bases and the V segment lost 0 bases, leaving 23 bases of the junction unmatched. DNA of the CDR3: TGTGCCAGCAGCCAAGAGGCCTCCCCCAGGGGGACGATACGAGGATACACAGATACGCAGTATTTT. This gives the protein CASSQEASPRGTIRGYTDTQYF.

This clonotype was observed a few times. V gene TRBV10-3 combines with J gene TRBJ2-5; D is uncertain. CDR1 and CDR2 from the germline V gene are ENHRY and SYGVKD. The length of the CDR3 is 15 residues. The V end was cut by 10 bases, the J end by 1 base, with 19 bases between. CDR3 in DNA: TGTGCCAACCCCCGAACGGAAGGGCCCCAAGAGACCCAGTACTTC. This translates into CANPRTEGPQETQYF.

Turning to this clonotype: One end of the junction is discordant with germline, which a read error may explain. The chain employs TRBV29-1 and TRBJ2-1; 11 nucleotides line up with TRBD2. This CDR3 region has 15 residues. Per germline, CDR1 SQVTM and CDR2 ANQGSEA. In DNA, the CDR3 is TGCAGCGTTGAATACTCTAGCGGGGGGTTGAATGGGCAGTTCTTC. Its translation: CSVEYSSGGLNGQFF.

This chain uses TRBV4-2 with TRBJ2-1; D may be TRBD2 (5 bases). This CDR3 is built from 13 residues. Germline V lookup: CDR1 LGHNA, CDR2 YNFKEQ. Trimming left V 1 base short and J 8 bases short, with 9 bases between. DNA of the CDR3: TGTGCCAGCAGCCAAGGGACTTTCGATGAGCAGTTCTTC. Translating gives CASSQGTFDEQFF.

This clonotype has more than one count but fewer than ten. V is TRBV4-3 and J is TRBJ1-4; D remains ambiguous. The CDR3 has 15 amino acids. Deletions cut 0 bases from V and 3 bases from J, with 8 bases between. Germline V gives CDR1 LGHNA, CDR2 YSLEER. Written as DNA, the CDR3 is TGCGCCAGCAGCCAAGAAGGCCAACCTAATGAAAAACTGTTTTTT. It translates to CASSQEGQPNEKLFF.

The gene calls are TRBV18 and TRBJ2-3; 9 bases are shared with TRBD1. Looked up from germline, CDR1 is KGHSH and CDR2 is LQKENI. The CDR3 contains 15 residues. The trim removed 5 bases at V and 8 bases at J, leaving 11 bases unmatched. The CDR3 region has the DNA TGTGCCAGCTCAAGCACCCAGGACAGGGGAGGTACGCAGTATTTT. It encodes CASSSTQDRGGTQYF. The variable domain in full, with the rest retrieved from reference TRBV18 and TRBJ2-3, is NAGVMQNPRHLVRRRGQEARLRCSPMKGHSHVYWYRQLPEEGLKFMVYLQKENIIDESGMPKERFSAEFPKEGPSILRIQQVVRGDSAAYFCASSSTQDRGGTQYFGPGTRLTVL.

The CDR3 sequence: CATGGDSNTGELFF. CDR3 bases: TGTGCCACAGGCGGCGATTCGAACACCGGGGAGCTGTTTTTT. The chain couples TRBV12-3 or TRBV12-4 to TRBJ2-2; D not certain. This CDR3 contains 14 residues. The V end lost 10 bases, the J end lost 0 bases, and 12 bases lay between the germline ends.

This clonotype was observed a single time. The rearrangement joins TRBV3-1 to TRBJ1-4; 10 bases match TRBD1. With V trimmed by 2 bases and J by 8 bases, 2 bases remained unmatched. The CDR3 spans 14 residues. Germline CDR1 LGHDT, CDR2 YNNKEL (reference sequence). Here the CDR3 DNA reads TGTGCCAGCAGCCAATGGGACAGGGGAGAAAAACTGTTTTTT. Translation gives CASSQWDRGEKLFF.

The gene calls are TRBV7-2 and TRBJ2-1; 10 bases fit TRBD2. The V gene end was trimmed by 5 bases and the J gene end by 8 bases; junction bases not matched to a gene: 9. This CDR3 has 15 residues. Germline loops: CDR1 SGHTA, CDR2 FQGNSA. Here the CDR3 reads CASSRRAGGQDEQFF. For the CDR3, the DNA is TGTGCCAGCAGCCGCCGAGCGGGGGGGCAGGATGAGCAGTTCTTC.

J is TRBJ1-2 and V is TRBV9; D uncertain. In germline, CDR1 is SGDLS, CDR2 YYNGEE. The V and J ends lost 3 bases and 1 base respectively, with 13 bases between them. The CDR3 has 15 residues. CDR3 bases: TGTGCCAGCAGCGAAGCAGGAGTTGTTAACTATGGCTACACCTTC. Its translation is CASSEAGVVNYGYTF.

The CDR3 sequence: CASSVGLAAASTDTQYF. CDR3 sequence (DNA): TGTGCCAGCAGCGTAGGTCTGGCTGCCGCCAGCACAGATACGCAGTATTTT. The gene calls are TRBV9 and TRBJ2-3; D is unresolved. With 0 bases removed from V and 0 bases from J, the gap between germline ends came to 14 bases. Germline CDR1 and CDR2: SGDLS and YYNGEE. There are 17 residues in the CDR3.

This clonotype was observed a few times. This chain uses TRBV7-2 with TRBJ2-4; 10 nucleotides line up with TRBD1. This CDR3 comprises 15 residues. The junction had 10 bases not matched to a gene; V was cut back by 1 base and J by 13 bases. Looked up from germline, CDR1 is SGHTA and CDR2 is FQGNSA. The CDR3 DNA is TGTGCCAGCAGCTTAGGAGGGGGACAGGGGAATGAGCAGTACTTC. Translating gives CASSLGGGQGNEQYF.

This rearrangement joins TRBV12-3 or TRBV12-4 to TRBJ1-4; perhaps TRBD1 as D (5 bases). With 3 bases removed from V and 0 bases from J, the gap between germline ends came to 14 bases. The CDR3 consists of 17 residues. The CDR3 coding sequence is TGTGCCAGCAGTTTTGGATCTAGGGGTTCAACTAATGAAAAACTGTTTTTT. Translated, it gives CASSFGSRGSTNEKLFF.

The chain is built from TRBV4-1 and TRBJ2-5; D ambiguous. Trimming removed 0 bases from V and 2 bases from J, with 10 bases in between. This CDR3 is 15 amino acids long. Germline assignment: CDR1 MGHRA and CDR2 YSYEKL. CDR3 in DNA: TGCGCCAGCAGCCAAGATCGGCCGATACAAGAGACCCAGTACTTC. It translates to CASSQDRPIQETQYF.

V and J are TRBV28 and TRBJ2-7; D gene unclear. Germline CDR1 MDHEN, CDR2 SYDVKM. The CDR3 has 12 residues. The ends were cut back, 3 bases at V and 5 bases at J, with 8 bases in the middle. The CDR3 region is CASSFRRNEQYF. DNA of the CDR3: TGTGCCAGCAGTTTTCGTAGGAACGAGCAGTACTTC.

The chain recombines TRBV13 with TRBJ2-5; D remains unclear. Trimming cost V 5 bases and J 9 bases, with 16 bases left between them. Germline-derived CDR1 and CDR2 are PRHDT and FYEKMQ (reference sequence). The CDR3 loop spans 13 amino acids. CDR3: CASSVESMLPQYF. CDR3 DNA sequence: TGTGCCAGCAGCGTAGAGAGTATGTTACCCCAGTACTTC.

V and J are TRBV6-5 and TRBJ2-5, with TRBD1 identical over 11 bases. The trim removed 3 bases at V and 2 bases at J, leaving 14 bases unmatched. This CDR3 is 19 amino acids long. Germline assignment: CDR1 MNHEY and CDR2 SVGAGI. The CDR3 spells CASSYRFRPRDRGQETQYF. The CDR3 DNA sequence: TGTGCCAGCAGTTATCGCTTTCGTCCCCGGGACAGGGGGCAAGAGACCCAGTACTTC.

The chain has TRBV20-1 and TRBJ1-5; possibly TRBD1 for D (5 bases). The CDR3 runs to 14 residues. Germline CDR1 and CDR2: DFQATT and SNEGSKA (reference sequence). V lost 5 bases and J lost 2, with 13 bases in between. The CDR3 sequence is CSARRERGNQPQHF. CDR3 coding DNA: TGCAGTGCTCGCAGGGAAAGAGGCAATCAGCCCCAGCATTTT.

This clonotype has only a few counts. The chain's CDR3 is CASSADLAANEKLFF. CDR3 nucleotides: TGTGCCAGCAGTGCCGACCTCGCTGCAAATGAAAAACTGTTTTTT. The V gene is TRBV6-1, the J gene TRBJ1-4, with unresolved D. V shed 4 bases and J shed 5 bases, with 14 bases lying between them. The CDR3 runs to 15 residues. From germline, CDR1 is MNHNS and CDR2 SASEGT.

This chain joins TRBV27 and TRBJ1-4; TRBD1 aligns across 8 bases. The CDR3 consists of 15 residues. V shed 7 bases, J shed 3 bases, and the junction held 7 bases outside the gene matches. Per the germline V gene, CDR1 is MNHEY and CDR2 is SMNVEV (reference sequence). The chain's CDR3 is CASTFGQGPNEKLFF. CDR3 DNA sequence: TGTGCCAGCACCTTCGGACAGGGACCTAATGAAAAACTGTTTTTT.

This clonotype was found a few times. J is TRBJ2-7 and V is TRBV5-1; D not resolved. V gave up 1 base and J gave up 0 bases, with 8 bases separating them. Germline values: CDR1 SGHRS, CDR2 YFSETQ. The CDR3 loop spans 14 amino acids. The CDR3 DNA sequence: TGCGCCAGCAGCTTGTTATCGAGCTCCTACGAGCAGTACTTC. Its protein product is CASSLLSSSYEQYF.

This clonotype appeared a single time. The chain recombines TRBV6-6 with TRBJ1-3; D remains ambiguous. The V end lost 0 bases, the J end lost 2 bases, and 11 bases lay between the germline ends. The germline gives CDR1 MNHNY, CDR2 SVGAGI (reference sequence). The CDR3 sequence is 16 residues long. CDR3 in amino acids: CASSYSTASTGNTIYF. Here the CDR3 DNA reads TGTGCCAGCAGTTACTCGACCGCCTCTACTGGAAACACCATATATTTT.

The rearrangement links TRBV24-1 to TRBJ2-3; D tentatively fits TRBD1 or TRBD2 (7 bases each). V was cut by 4 bases and J by 3 bases, with 16 bases left in between. This CDR3 contains 16 residues. CDR1 and CDR2 (germline): KGHDR, SFDVKD. This chain's CDR3 is CATSEVGGTETDTQYF. The CDR3 bases are TGTGCCACCAGTGAGGTGGGGGGGACAGAAACAGATACGCAGTATTTT.

The chain links TRBV7-8 to TRBJ2-3; D may be TRBD1 (6 bases). Germline V CDR1 and CDR2: SGHVS, FQNEAQ. The CDR3 consists of 15 residues. V was shortened by 6 bases and J by 0 bases, with 13 bases between the two germline ends. In DNA form, the CDR3 reads TGTGCCAGCAGGGAGACAGGCACTAGCACAGATACGCAGTATTTT. It yields the protein CASRETGTSTDTQYF. Supplemented by reference TRBV7-8 and TRBJ2-3, the full variable domain reads GAGVSQSPRYKVAKRGQDVALRCDPISGHVSLFWYQQALGQGPEFLTYFQNEAQLDKSGLPSDRFFAERPEGSVSTLKIQRTQQEDSAVYLCASRETGTSTDTQYFGPGTRLTVL.

This clonotype was detected once. The J gene is TRBJ1-5, the V gene TRBV28, with 10 nucleotides matching TRBD1. The V and J ends lost 6 bases and 1 base, in that order; junction bases with no gene match: 9. Germline CDR1 and CDR2: MDHEN and SYDVKM. The CDR3 has 17 residues. The CDR3 nucleotides read TGTGCCAGCAGCCACAGACAGGGGGCGGGAAGCAATCAGCCCCAGCATTTT. It encodes CASSHRQGAGSNQPQHF.

V gene TRBV7-3 combines with J gene TRBJ2-6, with D uncertain. CDR3 length equals 14 residues. The V end was cut by 7 bases, the J end by 0 bases, with 7 bases between. Per germline, CDR1 SGHTA and CDR2 FQGTGA. CDR3 protein: CASKRNSGANVLTF. The CDR3 coding sequence is TGTGCCAGCAAAAGAAACTCTGGGGCCAACGTCCTGACTTTC.

This chain uses TRBV28 with TRBJ2-7; 7 bases map to TRBD1. Trimming took 9 bases from V and 4 from J; bases not matched to a gene: 36. Germline CDR1 and CDR2: MDHEN and SYDVKM. The CDR3 spans 22 residues. The CDR3 region is CARGRQGHGSLSTPERRYEQYF. The CDR3 DNA follows: TGTGCCAGGGGCCGACAGGGCCACGGAAGCCTTTCTACGCCCGAAAGACGTTACGAGCAGTACTTC.

In its sample, this clonotype was seen a few times. J is TRBJ2-7 and V is TRBV10-3; no firm D call. V lost 0 bases and J lost 0, with 12 bases in between. This CDR3 has 16 amino acids. The germline V gene encodes CDR1 ENHRY and CDR2 SYGVKD. This CDR3 reads CAISESTVASSYEQYF. In DNA, the CDR3 is TGTGCCATCAGTGAGTCGACTGTGGCCAGCTCCTACGAGCAGTACTTC.

V gene TRBV15 combines with J gene TRBJ2-1; 7 bases line up with TRBD2. V dropped 0 bases and J dropped 10; count of bases not matched to a gene: 9. The CDR3 contains 15 residues. From germline, CDR1 is LNHNV and CDR2 YYDKDF (reference sequence). CDR3 DNA sequence: TGTGCCACCAGCAGAGATTTGGGACGGGGGGTAGAGCAGTTCTTC. Amino acid sequence: CATSRDLGRGVEQFF.

This clonotype was recorded a few times. The chain carries TRBV24-1 and TRBJ2-7; a possible D gene is TRBD1 (5 bases). V shed 4 bases and J shed 3 bases, with 6 bases lying between them. CDR3 length equals 12 residues. Per the germline V gene, CDR1 is KGHDR and CDR2 is SFDVKD. The CDR3 bases are TGTGCCACCAGTGAAACAGGCTACGAGCAGTACTTC. Amino acids: CATSETGYEQYF.

The J gene is TRBJ2-5, the V gene TRBV4-1; 7 bases match TRBD1. The end of the DNA aligns better with TRBJ2-7, so the J call may be wrong. Germline V lookup: CDR1 MGHRA, CDR2 YSYEKL. The CDR3 loop spans 16 amino acids. CDR3 in amino acids: CASSQSVGTETYEQYF. The DNA of the CDR3 is TGCGCCAGCAGCCAATCGGTAGGGACAGAGACCTACGAGCAGTACTTC.

At least ten counts were recorded for this clonotype. The rearrangement uses TRBV7-2 and TRBJ2-3; tentative D call: TRBD1 (6 bases). Germline CDR1 reads SGHTA; CDR2 reads FQGNSA. This CDR3 has 14 residues. Trimming left V 5 bases short and J 3 bases short, with 12 bases between. The CDR3 protein is CASSLRRGTDTQYF. The CDR3 DNA sequence: TGTGCCAGCAGCCTCCGCAGGGGAACAGATACGCAGTATTTT. Variable domain in full (rest from reference TRBV7-2 and TRBJ2-3): GAGVSQSPSNKVTEKGKDVELRCDPISGHTALYWYRQSLGQGLEFLIYFQGNSAPDKSGLPSDRFSAERTGGSVSTLTIQRTQQEDSAVYLCASSLRRGTDTQYFGPGTRLTVL.